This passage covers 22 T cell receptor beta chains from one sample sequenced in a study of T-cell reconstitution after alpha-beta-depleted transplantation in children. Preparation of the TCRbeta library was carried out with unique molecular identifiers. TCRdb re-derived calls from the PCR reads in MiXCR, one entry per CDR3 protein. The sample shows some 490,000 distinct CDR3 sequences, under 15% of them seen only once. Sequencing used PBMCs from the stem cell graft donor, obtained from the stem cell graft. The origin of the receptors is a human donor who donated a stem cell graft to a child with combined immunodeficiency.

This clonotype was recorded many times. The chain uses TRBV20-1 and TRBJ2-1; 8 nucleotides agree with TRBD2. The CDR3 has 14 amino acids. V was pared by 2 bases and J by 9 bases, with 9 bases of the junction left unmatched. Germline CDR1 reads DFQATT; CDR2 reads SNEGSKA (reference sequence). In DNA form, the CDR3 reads TGCAGTGCTAGATCTAGCGGGCGTATAGGTGAGCAGTTCTTC. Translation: CSARSSGRIGEQFF.

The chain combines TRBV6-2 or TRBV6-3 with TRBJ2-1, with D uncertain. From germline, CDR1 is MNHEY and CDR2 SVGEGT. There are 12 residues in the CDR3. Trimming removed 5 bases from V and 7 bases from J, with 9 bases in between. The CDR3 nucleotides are TGTGCCAGCAGTAAGACCGGGAATGAGCAGTTCTTC. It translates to CASSKTGNEQFF.

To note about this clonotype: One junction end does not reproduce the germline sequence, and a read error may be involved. This CDR3 reads CASSEPGTYEQYF. The CDR3 region has the DNA TGCGCCAGCAGTGAACCGGGTACCTATGAGCAGTACTTC. This chain links TRBV5-1 with TRBJ2-7; D call uncertain. The CDR3 has 13 residues. Per the germline V gene, CDR1 is SGHRS and CDR2 is YFSETQ.

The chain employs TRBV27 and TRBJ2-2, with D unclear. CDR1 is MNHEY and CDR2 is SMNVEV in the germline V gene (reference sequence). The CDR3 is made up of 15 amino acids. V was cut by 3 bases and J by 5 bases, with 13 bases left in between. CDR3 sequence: CASSFSGPPTGELFF. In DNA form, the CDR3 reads TGTGCCAGCAGTTTTTCCGGGCCTCCGACCGGGGAGCTGTTTTTT.

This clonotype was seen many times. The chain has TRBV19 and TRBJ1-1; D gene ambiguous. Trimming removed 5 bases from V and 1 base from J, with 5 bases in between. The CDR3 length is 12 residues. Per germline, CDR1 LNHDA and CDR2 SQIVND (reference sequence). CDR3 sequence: CASSYTNTEAFF. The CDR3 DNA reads TGTGCCAGTAGTTACACGAACACTGAAGCTTTCTTT.

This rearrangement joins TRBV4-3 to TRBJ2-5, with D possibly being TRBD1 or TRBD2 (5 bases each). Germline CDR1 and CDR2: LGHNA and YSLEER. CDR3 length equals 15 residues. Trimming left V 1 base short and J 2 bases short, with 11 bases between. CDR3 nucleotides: TGCGCCAGCAGCCAAGTCGGGGCTTCACAAGAGACCCAGTACTTC. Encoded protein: CASSQVGASQETQYF.

The CDR3 is CSVDRDNIQYF. CDR3 bases: TGCAGCGTTGACAGAGATAACATTCAGTACTTC. The gene calls are TRBV29-1 and TRBJ2-4; D not certain. The CDR3 extends over 11 amino acids. Germline-derived CDR1 and CDR2 are SQVTM and ANQGSEA. The V gene lost 3 bases and the J gene lost 7 bases, with 7 bases spanning the gap.

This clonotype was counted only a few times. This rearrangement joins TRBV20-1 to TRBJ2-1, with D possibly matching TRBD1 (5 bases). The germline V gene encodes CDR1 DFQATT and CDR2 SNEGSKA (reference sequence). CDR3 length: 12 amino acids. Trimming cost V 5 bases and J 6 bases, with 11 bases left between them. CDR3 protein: CSAGGQTNEQFF. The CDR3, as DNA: TGCAGTGCTGGTGGACAAACCAATGAGCAGTTCTTC.

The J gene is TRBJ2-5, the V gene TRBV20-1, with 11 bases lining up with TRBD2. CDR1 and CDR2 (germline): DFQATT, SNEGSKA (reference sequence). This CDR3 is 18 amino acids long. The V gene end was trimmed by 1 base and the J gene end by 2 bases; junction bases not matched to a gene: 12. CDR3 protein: CSARGGTSGGEVQETQYF. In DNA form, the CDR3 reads TGCAGTGCTAGAGGGGGGACTAGCGGTGGCGAGGTACAAGAGACCCAGTACTTC.

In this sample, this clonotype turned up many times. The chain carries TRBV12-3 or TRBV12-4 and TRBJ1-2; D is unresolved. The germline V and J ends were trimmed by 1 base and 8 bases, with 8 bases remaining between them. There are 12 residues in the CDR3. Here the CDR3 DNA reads TGTGCCAGCAGTTTAGAACCGGGGGGCTACACCTTC. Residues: CASSLEPGGYTF.

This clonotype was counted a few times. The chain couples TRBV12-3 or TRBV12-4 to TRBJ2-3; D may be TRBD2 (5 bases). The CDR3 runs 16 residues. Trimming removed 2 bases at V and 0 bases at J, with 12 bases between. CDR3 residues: CASSLRRTFSTDTQYF. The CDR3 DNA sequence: TGTGCCAGCAGTTTAAGGCGGACTTTTAGCACAGATACGCAGTATTTT.

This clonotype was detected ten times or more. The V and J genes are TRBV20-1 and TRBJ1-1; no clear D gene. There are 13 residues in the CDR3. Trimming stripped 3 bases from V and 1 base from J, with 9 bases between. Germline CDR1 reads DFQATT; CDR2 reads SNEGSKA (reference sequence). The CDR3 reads CSASGSRNTEAFF. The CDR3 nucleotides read TGCAGTGCTAGCGGCAGTCGGAACACTGAAGCTTTCTTT.

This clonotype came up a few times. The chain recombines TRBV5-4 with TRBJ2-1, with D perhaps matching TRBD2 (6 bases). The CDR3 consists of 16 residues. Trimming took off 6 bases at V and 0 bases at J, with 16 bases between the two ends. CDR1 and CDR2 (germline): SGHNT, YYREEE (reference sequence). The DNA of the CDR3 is TGTGCCAGCACTGGTTGGGACGGGAGCTCCTACAATGAGCAGTTCTTC. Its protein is CASTGWDGSSYNEQFF.

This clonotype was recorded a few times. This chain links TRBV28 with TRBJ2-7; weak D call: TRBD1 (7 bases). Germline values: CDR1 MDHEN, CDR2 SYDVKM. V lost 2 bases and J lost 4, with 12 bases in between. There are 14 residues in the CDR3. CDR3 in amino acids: CASSLGGGVYEQYF. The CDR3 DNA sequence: TGTGCCAGCAGTTTAGGAGGGGGCGTGTACGAGCAGTACTTC. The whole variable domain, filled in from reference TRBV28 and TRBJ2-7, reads DVKVTQSSRYLVKRTGEKVFLECVQDMDHENMFWYRQDPGLGLRLIYFSYDVKMKEKGDIPEGYSVSREKKERFSLILESASTNQTSMYLCASSLGGGVYEQYFGPGTRLTVT.

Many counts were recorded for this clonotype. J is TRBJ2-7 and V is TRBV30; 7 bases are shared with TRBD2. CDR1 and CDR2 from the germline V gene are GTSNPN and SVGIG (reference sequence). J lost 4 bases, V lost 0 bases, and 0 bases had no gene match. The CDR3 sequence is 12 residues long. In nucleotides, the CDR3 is TGTGCCTGGAGTGTGGGGGGGTACGAGCAGTACTTC. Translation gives CAWSVGGYEQYF.

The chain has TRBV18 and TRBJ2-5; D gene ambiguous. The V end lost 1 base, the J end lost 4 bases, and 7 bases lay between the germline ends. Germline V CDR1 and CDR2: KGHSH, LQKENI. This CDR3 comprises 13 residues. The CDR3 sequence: CASSPQATETQYF. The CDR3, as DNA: TGTGCCAGCTCACCACAAGCCACAGAGACCCAGTACTTC.

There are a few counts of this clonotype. This CDR3 reads CASSLVGRFDKNIQYF. The DNA for the CDR3 is TGTGCCAGCAGTTTAGTGGGCCGTTTCGACAAAAACATTCAGTACTTC. The chain combines TRBV12-3 or TRBV12-4 with TRBJ2-4; no clear D. The CDR3 covers 16 residues. V lost 1 base, J lost 3 bases, and 13 bases lay in between.

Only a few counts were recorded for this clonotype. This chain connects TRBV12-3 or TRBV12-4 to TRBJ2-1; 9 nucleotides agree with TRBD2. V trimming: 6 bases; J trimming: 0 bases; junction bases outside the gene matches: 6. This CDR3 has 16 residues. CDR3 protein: CASSYATSGSYNEQFF. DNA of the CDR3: TGTGCCAGCAGCTACGCGACTAGCGGCTCCTACAATGAGCAGTTCTTC.

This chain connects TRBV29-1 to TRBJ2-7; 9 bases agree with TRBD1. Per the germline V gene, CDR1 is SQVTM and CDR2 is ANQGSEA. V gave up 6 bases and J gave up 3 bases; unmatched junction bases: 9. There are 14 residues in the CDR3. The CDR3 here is CSVTPGQGVYEQYF. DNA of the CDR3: TGCAGCGTGACACCGGGACAGGGAGTCTACGAGCAGTACTTC.

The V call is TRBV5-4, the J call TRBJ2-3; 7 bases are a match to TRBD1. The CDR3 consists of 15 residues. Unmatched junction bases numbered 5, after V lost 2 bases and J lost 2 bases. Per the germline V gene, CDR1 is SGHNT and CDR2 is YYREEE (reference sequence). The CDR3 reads CASSLQGTDTDTQYF. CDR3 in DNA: TGTGCCAGCAGCTTACAAGGGACAGACACAGATACGCAGTATTTT.

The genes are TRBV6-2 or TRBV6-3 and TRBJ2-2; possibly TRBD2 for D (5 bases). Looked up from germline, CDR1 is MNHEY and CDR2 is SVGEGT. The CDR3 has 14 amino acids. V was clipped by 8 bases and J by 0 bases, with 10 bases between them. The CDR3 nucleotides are TGTGCCAGCTACGGGAATTCGAACACCGGGGAGCTGTTTTTT. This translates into CASYGNSNTGELFF.

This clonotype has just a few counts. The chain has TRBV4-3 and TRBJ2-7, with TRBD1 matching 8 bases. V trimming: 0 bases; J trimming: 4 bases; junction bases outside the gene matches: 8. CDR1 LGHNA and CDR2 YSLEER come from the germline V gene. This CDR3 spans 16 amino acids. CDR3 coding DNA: TGCGCCAGCAGCCAAGATGGCGGCAGGGGGCTGTACGAGCAGTACTTC. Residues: CASSQDGGRGLYEQYF.